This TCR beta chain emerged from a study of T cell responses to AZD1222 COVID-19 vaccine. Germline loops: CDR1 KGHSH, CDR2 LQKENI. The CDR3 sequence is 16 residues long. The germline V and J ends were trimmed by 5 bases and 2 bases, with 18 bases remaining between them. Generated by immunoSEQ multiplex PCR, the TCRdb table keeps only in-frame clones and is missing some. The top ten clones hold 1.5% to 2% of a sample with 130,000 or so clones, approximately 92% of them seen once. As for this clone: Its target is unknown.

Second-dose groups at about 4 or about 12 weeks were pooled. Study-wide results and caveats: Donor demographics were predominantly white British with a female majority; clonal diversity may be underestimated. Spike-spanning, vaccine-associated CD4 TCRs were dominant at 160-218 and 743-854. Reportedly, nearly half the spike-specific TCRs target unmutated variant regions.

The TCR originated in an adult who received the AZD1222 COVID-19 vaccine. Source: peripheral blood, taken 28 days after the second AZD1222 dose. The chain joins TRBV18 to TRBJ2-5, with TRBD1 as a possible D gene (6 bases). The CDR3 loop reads CASSLRQAPAQETQYF. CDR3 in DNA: TGTGCCAGCTCATTAAGACAGGCGCCCGCTCAAGAGACCCAGTACTTC.